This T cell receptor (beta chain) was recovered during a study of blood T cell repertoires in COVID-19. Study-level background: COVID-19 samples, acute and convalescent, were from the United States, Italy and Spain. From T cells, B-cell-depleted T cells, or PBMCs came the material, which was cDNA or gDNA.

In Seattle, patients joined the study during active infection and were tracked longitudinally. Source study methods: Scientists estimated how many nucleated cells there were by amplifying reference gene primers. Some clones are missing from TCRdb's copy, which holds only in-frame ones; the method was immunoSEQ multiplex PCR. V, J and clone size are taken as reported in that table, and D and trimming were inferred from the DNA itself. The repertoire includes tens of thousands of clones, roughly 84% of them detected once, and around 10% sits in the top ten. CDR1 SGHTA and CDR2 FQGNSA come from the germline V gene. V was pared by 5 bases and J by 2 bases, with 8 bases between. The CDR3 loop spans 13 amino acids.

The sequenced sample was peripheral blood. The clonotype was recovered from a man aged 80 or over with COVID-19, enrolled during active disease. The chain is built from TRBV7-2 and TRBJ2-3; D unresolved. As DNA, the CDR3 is TGTGCCAGCAGCGACACTTACACAGATACGCAGTATTTT. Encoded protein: CASSDTYTDTQYF.